One sample yielded the 24 T cell receptor beta chains listed below, sequenced in a study of blood T cells in healthy people across ages (dated by TCRdb to between 2014 and 2017). The library was obtained by 5' RACE. TCRdb lists the instrument as Illumina HiSeq 2500. A second PCR of roughly 6 to 11 cycles was performed with a sample-barcoded 5' primer and a J-beta primer mix. TCRdb reworked the public reads: Q25 trimming with fastp, MiXCR clone assembly, productive beta chains retained. Each entry merges the rows of one CDR3 protein and shows their most common DNA and genes. This sample gives 1.5 million to 2 million distinct CDR3 sequences in total; around 36% of them show up just once. The ten most abundant clones make up about 11% of the sample. The sequenced material came from blood. These receptors came from a woman in her thirties in good health.

As concerns this clonotype: One junction end does not reproduce the germline sequence, and a read error may be involved. The rearrangement links TRBV28 to TRBJ2-6, with D possibly TRBD1 on 6 matching bases. Looked up from germline, CDR1 is MDHEN and CDR2 is SYDVKM. The length of the CDR3 is 18 residues. The CDR3 region has the DNA TGTGCCAGCAGTTTCCCTACAGGGAAGGGCTCTGGGGCCAACGTCTTGACTTTC. It yields the protein CASSFPTGKGSGANVLTF.

Concerning this clonotype itself: One end of the junction is discordant with germline, which a read error may explain. The rearrangement joins TRBV4-1 to TRBJ1-1; D is unresolved. CDR3 length: 15 amino acids. The germline CDR1 and CDR2 sequences are MGHRA and YSYEKL. CDR3 in DNA: TGCGCCAGCAGCCAAGATGGGCGAGGGAACACTGGAGCTTTCTTT. Translation gives CASSQDGRGNTGAFF.

The chain carries TRBV12-3 or TRBV12-4 and TRBJ2-3; no clear D. V lost 2 bases, J lost 4 bases, and 13 bases lay in between. The CDR3 consists of 15 residues. CDR3 residues: CASSLSRIRADTQYF. The CDR3 DNA reads as TGTGCCAGCAGTTTAAGCCGGATAAGAGCAGATACGCAGTATTTT.

The sample holds a few counts of this clonotype. The V call is TRBV11-2, the J call TRBJ2-7, with D unclear. V was shortened by 2 bases and J by 6 bases, with 11 bases between the two germline ends. The CDR3 contains 13 residues. In germline, CDR1 is SGHAT, CDR2 FQNNGV. The CDR3 region is CASSLPHTGEQYF. For the CDR3, the DNA is TGTGCCAGCAGCTTACCACATACCGGCGAGCAGTACTTC.

J is TRBJ2-1 and V is TRBV20-1; 9 positions match TRBD2. The V gene end was trimmed by 3 bases and the J gene end by 3 bases; junction bases not matched to a gene: 9. The CDR3 is 16 amino acids. The germline CDR1 and CDR2 sequences are DFQATT and SNEGSKA (reference sequence). In DNA, the CDR3 is TGCAGTGCTAGTTCGCCCGCTAGCGGGGTCTACAATGAGCAGTTCTTC. It codes for CSASSPASGVYNEQFF.

The chain has TRBV28 and TRBJ1-2; 7 bases map to TRBD1. V lost 3 bases, J lost 7 bases, and 5 bases stayed unmatched. CDR1 is MDHEN, CDR2 SYDVKM, per germline. The length of the CDR3 is 13 residues. CDR3: CASSFEGAIGYTF. In DNA, the CDR3 is TGTGCCAGCAGTTTTGAGGGGGCTATTGGCTACACCTTC.

In this sample, this clonotype turned up a few times. The chain joins TRBV6-5 to TRBJ2-1, with TRBD2 matching 10 bases. Germline V gives CDR1 MNHEY, CDR2 SVGAGI. V lost 7 bases and J lost 5; bases outside the gene matches: 5. The CDR3 consists of 14 residues. CDR3 sequence: CASTLAGANNEQFF. Here the CDR3 DNA reads TGTGCCAGCACTCTAGCGGGGGCGAACAATGAGCAGTTCTTC.

This clonotype has just a few counts. Germline and junction disagree at one end, which may indicate a read error. The chain carries TRBV7-8 and TRBJ1-5; D is ambiguous. Germline CDR1 reads SGHVS; CDR2 reads FQNEAQ. The CDR3 sequence is 14 residues long. CDR3 nucleotides: TGTGCCAGCAGCGGTATAAATAGCAACCAGCCCCAGCATTTT. Its protein product is CASSGINSNQPQHF.

This clonotype was detected a few times. The chain couples TRBV28 to TRBJ2-7, with 7 bases identical to TRBD1. The CDR3 runs to 15 residues. Germline lookup yields CDR1 MDHEN and CDR2 SYDVKM. With 2 bases clipped from V and 3 bases from J, the junction kept 7 bases outside the gene matches. This CDR3 is CASSLTGVGYYEQYF. CDR3 DNA sequence: TGTGCCAGCAGTTTAACAGGGGTGGGCTACTACGAGCAGTACTTC.

This clonotype came up a few times. The rearrangement uses TRBV6-1 and TRBJ2-3, with 12 bases that match TRBD2. The V gene end was trimmed by 6 bases and the J gene end by 3 bases; junction bases not matched to a gene: 4. CDR1 is MNHNS, CDR2 SASEGT, per germline. The length of the CDR3 is 15 residues. The CDR3 loop is CASRLAGGETDTQYF. The CDR3 nucleotides read TGTGCCAGCAGGCTAGCGGGGGGGGAGACAGATACGCAGTATTTT.

This clonotype occurred a few times. V and J are TRBV14 and TRBJ1-5; D possibly corresponds to TRBD1 (6 bases). The germline CDR1 and CDR2 sequences are SGHDN and FVKESK. The CDR3 totals 16 residues. Trimming took off 7 bases at V and 0 bases at J, with 16 bases between the two ends. The CDR3 spells CASNIFWTVSNQPQHF. For the CDR3, the DNA is TGTGCCAGCAATATCTTCTGGACAGTTAGCAATCAGCCCCAGCATTTT. The full variable domain, with the rest looked up from reference TRBV14 and TRBJ1-5, is EAGVTQFPSHSVIEKGQTVTLRCDPISGHDNLYWYRRVMGKEIKFLLHFVKESKQDESGMPNNRFLAERTGGTYSTLKVQPAELEDSGVYFCASNIFWTVSNQPQHFGDGTRLSIL.

This clonotype was seen more than once but under ten times. The V gene is TRBV29-1, the J gene TRBJ1-2, with D tentatively TRBD1 (5 bases). V gave up 2 bases and J gave up 4 bases, with 11 bases separating them. This CDR3 region has 13 residues. CDR1 is SQVTM, CDR2 ANQGSEA, per germline. The CDR3 DNA follows: TGCAGCGTTGAATTTAGGGGTGTCTATGGCTACACCTTC. It is translated as CSVEFRGVYGYTF. The whole variable domain, filled in from reference TRBV29-1 and TRBJ1-2, reads SAVISQKPSRDICQRGTSLTIQCQVDSQVTMMFWYRQQPGQSLTLIATANQGSEATYESGFVIDKFPISRPNLTFSTLTVSNMSPEDSSIYLCSVEFRGVYGYTFGSGTRLTVV.

In this sample, this clonotype turned up a few times. This sequence joins TRBV27 and TRBJ2-1, with D perhaps matching TRBD2 (5 bases). V lost 0 bases, J lost 2 bases, and 11 bases lay in between. Germline assignment: CDR1 MNHEY and CDR2 SMNVEV (reference sequence). The CDR3 has 16 residues. CDR3 in amino acids: CASSLSVAQPYNEQFF. The DNA for the CDR3 is TGTGCCAGCAGTTTATCGGTAGCGCAACCCTACAATGAGCAGTTCTTC.

The V and J genes are TRBV12-3 or TRBV12-4 and TRBJ2-2; D is unresolved. The CDR3 runs to 12 residues. The germline V and J ends were trimmed by 8 bases and 4 bases, with 8 bases remaining between them. For the CDR3, the DNA is TGTGCCAGCGGAATTCGCACCGGGGAGCTGTTTTTT. Translation: CASGIRTGELFF.

This clonotype occurred a few times. V gene TRBV20-1 combines with J gene TRBJ2-3; TRBD2 agrees at 11 bases. Trimming cost V 5 bases and J 6 bases; bases outside gene matches: 4. The CDR3 is 13 amino acids. Germline-derived CDR1 and CDR2 are DFQATT and SNEGSKA (reference sequence). CDR3 amino acids: CSALAGGVDTQYF. The DNA for the CDR3 is TGCAGTGCTTTAGCGGGGGGGGTGGATACGCAGTATTTT.

This clonotype was seen more than once but under ten times. V gene TRBV15 combines with J gene TRBJ1-1; D is ambiguous. The CDR3 has 14 amino acids. V lost 0 bases and J 7 bases, leaving 12 bases between the germline ends. Germline assignment: CDR1 LNHNV and CDR2 YYDKDF (reference sequence). The CDR3 bases are TGTGCCACCAGCAGAGAGGGCCCTGTTAGTGAAGCTTTCTTT. It encodes CATSREGPVSEAFF.

The chain employs TRBV11-2 and TRBJ2-1; maybe TRBD2 (6 bases). The V end lost 3 bases, the J end lost 5 bases, and 11 bases lay between the germline ends. The germline V gene has CDR1 SGHAT and CDR2 FQNNGV. The CDR3 extends over 14 amino acids. CDR3 DNA sequence: TGTGCCAGCAGCTTTATAGCGGCCGACAATGAGCAGTTCTTC. Its translation is CASSFIAADNEQFF.

The chain is built from TRBV20-1 and TRBJ2-7; TRBD2 agrees at 12 bases. CDR1 and CDR2 from the germline V gene are DFQATT and SNEGSKA (reference sequence). The CDR3 is 16 amino acids. V gave up 5 bases and J gave up 3 bases; unmatched junction bases: 11. Written as DNA, the CDR3 is TGCAGTGCTTCTAGCCCTTCTAGCGGGGGGGGCTACGAGCAGTACTTC. Its protein product is CSASSPSSGGGYEQYF.

This chain joins TRBV28 and TRBJ2-5; possibly TRBD1 or TRBD2 for D (6 bases each). This CDR3 is built from 14 residues. V was pared by 6 bases and J by 5 bases, with 16 bases between. Germline lookup yields CDR1 MDHEN and CDR2 SYDVKM. This CDR3 reads CASRPPGAVETQYF. In nucleotides, the CDR3 is TGTGCCAGCAGGCCGCCGGGGGCGGTCGAGACCCAGTACTTC.

The J gene is TRBJ1-1, the V gene TRBV7-8; no clear D gene. Germline loops: CDR1 SGHVS, CDR2 FQNEAQ. V gave up 5 bases and J gave up 1 base, with 14 bases separating them. The CDR3 is 15 residues long. Here the CDR3 DNA reads TGTGCCAGCAGCCGCCTTAAGGTGGGGAACACTGAAGCTTTCTTT. This encodes CASSRLKVGNTEAFF.

The chain links TRBV7-8 to TRBJ1-2, with D unclear. The CDR3 loop spans 15 amino acids. Trimming pared 5 bases from V and 0 bases from J, leaving 13 bases between. Germline V gene lookup returns CDR1 SGHVS and CDR2 FQNEAQ. The CDR3 coding sequence is TGTGCCAGCAGCGATCCTCCGGGAGCTAACTATGGCTACACCTTC. Amino acid sequence: CASSDPPGANYGYTF.

This clonotype has just a few counts. The chain joins TRBV20-1 to TRBJ2-7; a weak D match, TRBD1 (7 bases). Judging by the DNA end, TRBJ2-5 fits better; the J call may be wrong. This CDR3 contains 15 residues. Germline lookup yields CDR1 DFQATT and CDR2 SNEGSKA (reference sequence). CDR3 DNA: TGCAGTGCTAGAGATCGCCAGGGGGGATTTGAGACCCAGTACTTC. This sequence encodes CSARDRQGGFETQYF.

The rearrangement uses TRBV24-1 and TRBJ2-5; D perhaps matches TRBD1 (5 bases). V was cut by 4 bases and J by 5 bases, with 13 bases left in between. In germline, CDR1 is KGHDR, CDR2 SFDVKD. There are 14 residues in the CDR3. The CDR3 DNA follows: TGTGCCACCAGTGACACCAGGGTACGGGAGACCCAGTACTTC. Translated, it gives CATSDTRVRETQYF.

V and J are TRBV6-1 and TRBJ1-6, with TRBD1 as a possible D gene (5 bases). The V end was cut by 6 bases, the J end by 8 bases, with 14 bases between. This CDR3 spans 14 amino acids. The V gene's germline CDR1 is MNHNS and CDR2 SASEGT. The CDR3 reads CASREGTRDSPLHF. The CDR3 DNA sequence: TGTGCCAGCAGGGAGGGGACCCGGGATTCACCCCTCCACTTT.